A selection of T cell receptor beta chains follows, all from one sample in a study of blood T cell repertoires in COVID-19. Clones were read by immunoSEQ multiplex PCR, and TCRdb kept only the in-frame ones, dropping some. The sample gives more than 120,000 clones, around 87% of which show up once; approximately 35% is in the top ten. The material sequenced was peripheral blood. These receptors all come from a middle-aged man who had recovered from COVID-19. Both conserved end residues are part of each CDR3. The D gene is left open where the match is weak. Expanded clones are given a class, and other clones once, few, many or no size at all.

cdr3_nt cdr3_aa clone_size j_call d_call v_call
TGCGCCAGCAGCCCCGGGGGGGCCTACGAGCAGTACTTC CASSPGGAYEQYF - TRBJ2-7 TRBD2 TRBV5-1
TGTGCCAGCAGTGAAGGGGGGGTGGTACAAGAGACCCAGTACTTC CASSEGGVVQETQYF - TRBJ2-5 - TRBV6-1
TGTGCCAGCAGTCCACAGGGGGAATATGGCTACACCTTC CASSPQGEYGYTF - TRBJ1-2 TRBD1 TRBV6-5
TGTGCCTGGGAACCAACAGGGGGCAGAACAGATACGCAGTATTTT CAWEPTGGRTDTQYF - TRBJ2-3 TRBD1 TRBV30
TGCGCCAGCAGCCAAGAGGGTCTGCAGGGTTATGAAAAACTGTTTTTT CASSQEGLQGYEKLFF - TRBJ1-4 - TRBV4-3
TGTGCCAGCAGCTTAACAGGGCGTTATAGCAATCAGCCCCAGCATTTT CASSLTGRYSNQPQHF - TRBJ1-5 - TRBV7-8
TGCGCCAGCAGCCCCCAAGCTATGGAGGAGAACTCTGGAAACACCATATATTTT CASSPQAMEENSGNTIYF - TRBJ1-3 - TRBV4-1
TGTGCCAGCAGTCCACTACAGGGGGGCACTGAAGCTTTCTTT CASSPLQGGTEAFF - TRBJ1-1 TRBD1 TRBV27
TGTGCCAGCAGCTTAGCCGGGACAGCCTCGGGCTACACCTTC CASSLAGTASGYTF - TRBJ1-2 TRBD1 TRBV7-2
TGTGCCAGCAGTGAGGTGGAGGAGGAAAAACTGTTTTTT CASSEVEEEKLFF once TRBJ1-4 - TRBV6-1
TGTGCCAGTAGTATGACAGGGATGAAGACCAAAAACATTCAGTACTTC CASSMTGMKTKNIQYF once TRBJ2-4 TRBD1 TRBV19
TGTGCCAGCAGCCAATCTGTGGGGACAGGGGTCTATGGCTACACCTTC CASSQSVGTGVYGYTF - TRBJ1-2 TRBD1 TRBV3-1/TRBV3-2
TGCGCCAGCAGCTGGCTATGGCGGGGGGTCACAGATACGCAGTATTTT CASSWLWRGVTDTQYF - TRBJ2-3 TRBD2 TRBV5-1
TGTGCCAGCAGCTCTCCCCTTCAGGGGGAGCAGTACTTC CASSSPLQGEQYF once TRBJ2-7 - TRBV7-2
TGTGCCAGCAGTGATAGGGGTTTGAACACTGAAGCTTTCTTT CASSDRGLNTEAFF - TRBJ1-1 - TRBV6-1
TGTGCCACCAGCGGAAACAGGGGCGGCTATGGCTACACCTTC CATSGNRGGYGYTF - TRBJ1-2 TRBD1 TRBV15
TGTGCCAGCAGGCGGGGGGACAGGGGATCGGGCACTGAAGCTTTCTTT CASRRGDRGSGTEAFF - TRBJ1-1 TRBD1 TRBV5-4
TGTGCCAGCAGTTACTCCACAGTGAACACTGAAGCTTTCTTT CASSYSTVNTEAFF - TRBJ1-1 - TRBV6-2/TRBV6-3
TGTGCCAGCAGCCAAGATTATAGTCAAGAGACCCAGTACTTC CASSQDYSQETQYF - TRBJ2-5 - TRBV3-1/TRBV3-2
TGCGCCAGCAGTTTGGAGCGGGGCCAAGAGACCCAGTACTTC CASSLERGQETQYF - TRBJ2-5 TRBD2 TRBV5-1
TGTGCCAGCAGTGAAGCAAAACGGAGCTCCTACGAGCAGTACTTC CASSEAKRSSYEQYF - TRBJ2-7 - TRBV2
TGTGCCAGCAGATTTTCCGGGACAGTCCAAGAGACCCAGTACTTC CASRFSGTVQETQYF - TRBJ2-5 TRBD1 TRBV27
TGCGCCAGCAGCCAAGCTAAGGGGCTGTTGAATTCACCCCTCCACTTT CASSQAKGLLNSPLHF - TRBJ1-6 - TRBV4-1
TGTGCCAGTAGTATGTTACAAGAGACCCAGTACTTC CASSMLQETQYF - TRBJ2-5 - TRBV19
TGTGCCAGCAGCGTAGGGGGCAGCTTCAACTATGGCTACACCTTC CASSVGGSFNYGYTF once TRBJ1-2 - TRBV9
TGTGCCAGCAGTCTGGACAGGGTTAATTCACCCCTCCACTTT CASSLDRVNSPLHF - TRBJ1-6 TRBD1 TRBV6-1
TGTGCCAGCAGCACCACACAGGGGGCTCGGCCCTACAATGAGCAGTTCTTC CASSTTQGARPYNEQFF once TRBJ2-1 TRBD1 TRBV7-8
TGTGCCAGCAGTTTCCTGGACAGAGGGATTGGGTATGGCTACACCTTC CASSFLDRGIGYGYTF - TRBJ1-2 - TRBV27
TGTGCCAGCAGTCTAGTGGGGGGGGTTCCCCTGAACACTGAAGCTTTCTTT CASSLVGGVPLNTEAFF - TRBJ1-1 - TRBV27
TGCGCCAGCAGCTTGCTCGGACAGGGGGCCGGGGAGCAGTACTTC CASSLLGQGAGEQYF - TRBJ2-7 TRBD1 TRBV5-1
TGTGCCAGCAGCCCAGCCCTAGCGGGGGGGAACCACGAGCAGTACTTC CASSPALAGGNHEQYF - TRBJ2-7 TRBD2 TRBV5-6